This is a list of T cell receptor beta chains from one sample in a study of blood T cell repertoires in COVID-19. TCRdb's copy holds only in-frame clones and misses some; the assay was immunoSEQ multiplex PCR. This sample has some 100,000 clones, with approximately 89% found just once. Input material: peripheral blood. All receptors derive from a man aged 50 to 59 with active COVID-19. Each CDR3 is given with its conserved first and last residue. Each record gives: J gene, D gene, clone size, V gene, CDR3 protein, CDR3 DNA. The D gene is left open where the match is weak. Size is omitted from some rows. Given values are once, few, many or a class for expanded clones.

TRBJ1-5 - - TRBV11-2 CASSPTRGNQPQHF TGTGCCAGCAGCCCGACCCGGGGAAATCAGCCCCAGCATTTT
TRBJ2-3 - - TRBV14 CASSHRPSTDTQYF TGTGCCAGCAGCCATCGTCCTAGCACAGATACGCAGTATTTT
TRBJ1-6 TRBD1 - TRBV6-5 CASRGTGYSPLHF TGTGCCAGCAGGGGGACAGGGTATTCACCCCTCCACTTT
TRBJ1-4 TRBD1 - TRBV7-8 CASSPGQGANFNEKLFF TGTGCCAGCAGCCCGGGACAGGGGGCGAATTTTAATGAAAAACTGTTTTTT
TRBJ2-1 TRBD1 - TRBV9 CASTAFEGGYLNNEQFF TGTGCCAGCACCGCCTTTGAAGGGGGCTACCTTAACAATGAGCAGTTCTTC
TRBJ1-6 TRBD1 - TRBV7-2 CASTRQGGYNSPLHF TGTGCCAGCACTCGCCAGGGGGGTTATAATTCACCCCTCCACTTT
TRBJ2-3 - - TRBV29-1 CSAAEGLTDTQYF TGCAGCGCGGCAGAGGGTTTGACAGATACGCAGTATTTT
TRBJ2-7 - - TRBV2 CASRGLQPRDEQYF TGTGCCAGCCGGGGACTTCAGCCCAGGGACGAGCAGTACTTC
TRBJ1-3 - - TRBV6-1 CASSESLGSFSGNTIYF TGTGCCAGCAGTGAATCGTTGGGCAGCTTCTCTGGAAACACCATATATTTT
TRBJ2-5 TRBD2 - TRBV4-1 CASSQDGPGTSGREKTQYF TGCGCCAGCAGCCAAGACGGCCCGGGGACTAGCGGGAGAGAAAAGACCCAGTACTTC
TRBJ1-5 - - TRBV3-1/TRBV3-2 CASSLGEGSGQPQHF TGTGCCAGCAGCCTTGGGGAGGGTAGTGGTCAGCCCCAGCATTTT
TRBJ2-1 TRBD2 - TRBV7-2 CASSYHGLAGGAEQFF TGTGCCAGCAGCTACCACGGTCTAGCGGGAGGTGCTGAGCAGTTCTTC
TRBJ2-2 - - TRBV9 CASSPRGDRTSWTGELFF TGTGCCAGCAGCCCTCGAGGAGACAGGACAAGTTGGACCGGGGAGCTGTTTTTT
TRBJ1-3 - - TRBV2 CASRERVGNTIYF TGTGCCAGCAGGGAAAGAGTGGGAAACACCATATATTTT
TRBJ1-4 - - TRBV29-1 CSVKGTNNEKLFF TGCAGCGTCAAAGGGACAAATAATGAAAAACTGTTTTTT
TRBJ2-1 - - TRBV4-1 CASSQVPWGRGAYNEQFF TGCGCCAGCAGCCAAGTGCCCTGGGGCAGGGGCGCCTACAATGAGCAGTTCTTC
TRBJ2-7 - - TRBV7-8 CASSLARQASEQYF TGTGCCAGCAGCTTAGCGCGACAGGCAAGCGAGCAGTACTTC
TRBJ1-2 TRBD1 - TRBV24-1 CATSDPRQGGYGYTF TGTGCCACCAGTGACCCCCGTCAGGGGGGATATGGCTACACCTTC
TRBJ2-7 TRBD1 - TRBV10-3 CAISPTDRTDYEQYF TGTGCCATCAGCCCGACGGACAGGACCGACTACGAGCAGTACTTC
TRBJ1-6 - - TRBV12-5 CASGPGYTGSPLHF TGTGCTAGTGGACCCGGTTACACAGGTTCACCCCTCCACTTT
TRBJ2-1 TRBD2 - TRBV10-3 CAISDPSGTTYNEQFF TGTGCCATCAGTGACCCTTCCGGGACTACTTATAATGAGCAGTTCTTC
TRBJ2-1 TRBD2 - TRBV11-2 CASTRTSFYNEQFF TGTGCCAGCACACGGACTAGTTTCTACAATGAGCAGTTCTTC
TRBJ2-7 - - TRBV4-2 CASSQEGGITYEQYF TGTGCCAGCAGCCAAGAAGGGGGAATCACCTACGAGCAGTACTTC
TRBJ2-2 - - TRBV7-9 CASSPPYTGELFF TGTGCCAGCAGCCCCCCTTACACCGGGGAGCTGTTTTTT
TRBJ1-3 TRBD1 - TRBV6-5 CASRLQGQGNTIYF TGTGCCAGCAGGTTACAGGGGCAAGGAAACACCATATATTTT
TRBJ1-4 TRBD1 - TRBV6-1 CASSEGRGQEKLFF TGTGCCAGCAGTGAAGGCAGGGGGCAGGAAAAACTGTTTTTT
TRBJ1-2 - - TRBV9 CASSLSNYGYTF TGTGCCAGCAGCCTTTCTAACTATGGCTACACCTTC
TRBJ2-7 - - TRBV10-3 CATWTGSYEQYF TGTGCCACCTGGACTGGATCCTACGAGCAGTACTTC
TRBJ2-3 TRBD1 - TRBV5-6 CASSFSGTDTDTQYF TGTGCCAGCAGCTTTTCCGGGACAGACACAGATACGCAGTATTTT
TRBJ2-1 TRBD2 once TRBV6-4 CASSLRETSANEQFF TGTGCCAGCAGCTTACGCGAGACTAGCGCCAATGAGCAGTTCTTC
TRBJ1-1 - - TRBV27 CASNNLQGLNTEAFF TGTGCCAGCAATAACTTACAGGGACTGAACACTGAAGCTTTCTTT
TRBJ2-7 - - TRBV9 CASSLRMGGRTDEQYF TGTGCCAGCAGCCTCCGGATGGGGGGACGGACGGACGAGCAGTACTTC
TRBJ2-2 - - TRBV3-1/TRBV3-2 CASSQRGNTGELFF TGTGCCAGCAGCCAGCGGGGGAACACCGGGGAGCTGTTTTTT
TRBJ2-1 - - TRBV7-2 CASSLVSLRAYNEQFF TGTGCCAGCAGCTTAGTATCACTGAGAGCCTACAATGAGCAGTTCTTC
TRBJ1-5 - - TRBV6-6 CASIRTGDSQPQHF TGTGCCAGTATCCGAACAGGTGACAGTCAGCCCCAGCATTTT
TRBJ2-1 TRBD1 - TRBV24-1 CATSDTTGTGVPQEKQFF TGTGCCACCAGTGATACTACCGGGACAGGGGTCCCCCAAGAGAAGCAGTTCTTC
TRBJ2-1 - - TRBV3-1/TRBV3-2 CASSQVVLAVPPEQFF TGTGCCAGCAGCCAAGTCGTATTAGCGGTTCCCCCGGAGCAGTTCTTC
TRBJ1-5 TRBD1 - TRBV7-9 CASSSDRGINNQPQHF TGTGCCAGCAGCTCCGACAGGGGAATAAACAATCAGCCCCAGCATTTT
TRBJ1-6 - - TRBV6-5 CASSLDSWSSPLHF TGTGCCAGCAGTTTGGACAGTTGGAGCTCACCCCTCCACTTT
TRBJ2-1 - - TRBV15 CATSNDIYTAYNEQFF TGTGCCACCAGCAACGACATCTATACGGCCTACAATGAGCAGTTCTTC
TRBJ2-2 - - TRBV5-1 CASSFSRLASTGELFF TGCGCCAGCAGCTTCTCGCGACTGGCGAGCACCGGGGAGCTGTTTTTT
TRBJ2-1 TRBD2 - TRBV11-2 CASSLVIRLAGLNEQFF TGTGCCAGCAGCTTAGTCATTAGACTAGCGGGACTCAATGAGCAGTTCTTC
TRBJ1-1 TRBD1 - TRBV13 CASSPDRDTEAFF TGTGCCAGCAGCCCGGACAGGGATACTGAAGCTTTCTTT
TRBJ2-5 - - TRBV19 CASSIGGGGPLQETQYF TGTGCCAGTAGTATTGGTGGCGGGGGCCCACTACAAGAGACCCAGTACTTC
TRBJ1-6 - once TRBV5-1 CASSLAGVDSPLHF TGCGCCAGCAGCTTGGCGGGGGTTGATTCACCCCTCCACTTT
TRBJ1-4 - - TRBV3-1/TRBV3-2 CASSLLRSEKLFF TGTGCCAGCAGCCTGTTGAGGAGTGAAAAACTGTTTTTT
TRBJ2-3 - - TRBV19 CASTQKPGRIRTDTQYF TGTGCCAGTACCCAGAAACCGGGGAGGATAAGGACAGATACGCAGTATTTT
TRBJ2-1 TRBD2 - TRBV7-9 CASSRMAGLAGYNEQFF TGTGCCAGCAGCCGAATGGCCGGGCTAGCGGGGTACAATGAGCAGTTCTTC
TRBJ2-3 - - TRBV5-1 CASSFGGGTTDTQYF TGCGCCAGCAGCTTCGGAGGAGGGACCACAGATACGCAGTATTTT
TRBJ2-3 - - TRBV2 CASRDSGSGTDTQYF TGTGCCAGCAGGGATTCGGGGTCCGGCACAGATACGCAGTATTTT
TRBJ2-1 - - TRBV7-8 CASSPRGDSYNEQFF TGTGCCAGCAGCCCCAGAGGTGACTCCTACAATGAGCAGTTCTTC
TRBJ1-1 TRBD1 - TRBV3-1/TRBV3-2 CASSQPQGGNTEAFF TGTGCCAGCAGCCAACCACAGGGGGGGAACACTGAAGCTTTCTTT
TRBJ1-5 - - TRBV12-3/TRBV12-4 CATGGGGQPQHF TGTGCCACCGGGGGGGGCGGTCAGCCCCAGCATTTT
TRBJ1-3 TRBD1 - TRBV11-2 CASSQTGAGNTIYF TGTGCCAGCAGCCAAACAGGGGCTGGAAACACCATATATTTT
TRBJ2-5 - - TRBV9 CASSVGPYQETQYF TGTGCCAGCAGCGTAGGGCCTTACCAAGAGACCCAGTACTTC
TRBJ2-7 TRBD1 - TRBV4-2 CASGGTGYEQYF TGTGCCAGCGGGGGGACAGGTTACGAGCAGTACTTC
TRBJ2-1 TRBD2 - TRBV18 CASSPIAGGSYNEQFF TGTGCCAGCTCACCCATAGCGGGAGGGTCCTACAATGAGCAGTTCTTC